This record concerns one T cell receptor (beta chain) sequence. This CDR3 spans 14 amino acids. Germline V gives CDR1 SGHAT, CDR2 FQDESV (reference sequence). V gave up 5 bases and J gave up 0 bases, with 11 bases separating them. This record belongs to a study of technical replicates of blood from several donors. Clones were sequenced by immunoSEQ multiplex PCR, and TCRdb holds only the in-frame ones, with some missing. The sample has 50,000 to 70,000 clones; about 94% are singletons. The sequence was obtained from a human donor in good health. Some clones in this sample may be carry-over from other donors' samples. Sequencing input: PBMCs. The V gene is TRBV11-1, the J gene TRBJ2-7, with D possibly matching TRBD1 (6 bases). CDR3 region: CASSDGQISYEQYF. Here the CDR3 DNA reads TGTGCCAGCAGCGACGGACAGATCTCCTACGAGCAGTACTTC.